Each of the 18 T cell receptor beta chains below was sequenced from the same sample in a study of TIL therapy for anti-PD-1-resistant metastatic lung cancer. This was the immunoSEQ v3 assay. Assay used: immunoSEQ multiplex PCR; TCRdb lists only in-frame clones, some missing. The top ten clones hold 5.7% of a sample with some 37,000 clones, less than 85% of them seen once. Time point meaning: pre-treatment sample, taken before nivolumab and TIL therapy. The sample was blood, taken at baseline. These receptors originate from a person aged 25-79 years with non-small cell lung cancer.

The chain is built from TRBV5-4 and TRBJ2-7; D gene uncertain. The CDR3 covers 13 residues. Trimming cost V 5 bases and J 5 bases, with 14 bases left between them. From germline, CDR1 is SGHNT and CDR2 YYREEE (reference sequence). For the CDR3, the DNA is TGTGCCAGCAGGCCCTTCAGCGTTGACGAGCAGTACTTC. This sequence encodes CASRPFSVDEQYF.

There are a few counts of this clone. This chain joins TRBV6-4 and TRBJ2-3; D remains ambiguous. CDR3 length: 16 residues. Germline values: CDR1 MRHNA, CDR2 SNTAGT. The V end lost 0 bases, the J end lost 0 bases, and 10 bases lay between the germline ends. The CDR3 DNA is TGTGCCAGCAGTGACTCGTGGCAAGCTAGCACAGATACGCAGTATTTT. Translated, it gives CASSDSWQASTDTQYF.

CDR3 region: CASRALIRIPYEQYF. CDR3 coding DNA: TGTGCCAGCAGGGCTCTTATTAGGATTCCCTACGAGCAGTACTTC. The chain couples TRBV6-5 to TRBJ2-7; D gene uncertain. Trimming cost V 6 bases and J 2 bases, with 17 bases left between them. Germline V gene sequence: CDR1 MNHEY, CDR2 SVGAGI. This CDR3 spans 15 amino acids.

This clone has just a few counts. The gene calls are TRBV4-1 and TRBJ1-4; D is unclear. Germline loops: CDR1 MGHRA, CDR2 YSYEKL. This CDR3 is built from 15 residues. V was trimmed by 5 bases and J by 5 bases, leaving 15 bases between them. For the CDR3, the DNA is TGCGCCAGCAGCGTACAGACGGACCGAAATGAAAAACTGTTTTTT. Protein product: CASSVQTDRNEKLFF.

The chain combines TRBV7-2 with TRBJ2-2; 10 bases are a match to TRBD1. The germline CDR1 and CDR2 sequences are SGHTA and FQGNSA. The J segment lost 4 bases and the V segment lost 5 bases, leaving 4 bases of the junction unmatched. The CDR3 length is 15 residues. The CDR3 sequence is CASSIRTGGTGELFF. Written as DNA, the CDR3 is TGTGCCAGCAGCATACGGACAGGGGGCACCGGGGAGCTGTTTTTT.

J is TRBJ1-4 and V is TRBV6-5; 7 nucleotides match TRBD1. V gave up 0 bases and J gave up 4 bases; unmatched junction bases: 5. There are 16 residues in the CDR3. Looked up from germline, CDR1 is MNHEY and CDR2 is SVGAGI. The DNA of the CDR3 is TGTGCCAGCAGTTACTCGTGGGCAGGGGGTAATGAAAAACTGTTTTTT. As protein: CASSYSWAGGNEKLFF.

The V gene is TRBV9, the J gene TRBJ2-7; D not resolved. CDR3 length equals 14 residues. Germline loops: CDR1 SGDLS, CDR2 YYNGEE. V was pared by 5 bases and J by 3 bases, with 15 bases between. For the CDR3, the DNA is TGTGCCAGCAGTATAGCTGGCTTAGGCTACGAGCAGTACTTC. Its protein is CASSIAGLGYEQYF.

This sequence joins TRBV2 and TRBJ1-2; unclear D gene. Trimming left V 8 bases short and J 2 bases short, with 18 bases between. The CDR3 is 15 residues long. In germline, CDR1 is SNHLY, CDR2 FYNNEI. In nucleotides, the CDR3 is TGTGCCAGCTCCTCCCTATACGGAGGGAACTATGGCTACACCTTC. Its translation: CASSSLYGGNYGYTF.

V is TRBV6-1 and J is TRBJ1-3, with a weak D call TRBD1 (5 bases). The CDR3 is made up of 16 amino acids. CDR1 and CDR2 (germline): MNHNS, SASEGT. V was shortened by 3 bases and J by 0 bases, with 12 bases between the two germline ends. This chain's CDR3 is CASSEGLLSSGNTIYF. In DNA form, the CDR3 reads TGTGCCAGCAGTGAGGGACTCCTATCCTCTGGAAACACCATATATTTT.

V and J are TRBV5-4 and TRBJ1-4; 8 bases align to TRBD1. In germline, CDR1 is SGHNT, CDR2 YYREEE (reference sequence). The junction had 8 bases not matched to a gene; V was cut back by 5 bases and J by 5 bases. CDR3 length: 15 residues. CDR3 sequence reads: CASRDRDRQNEKLFF. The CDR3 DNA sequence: TGTGCCAGCAGGGACCGGGACAGGCAAAATGAAAAACTGTTTTTT.

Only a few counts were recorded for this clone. The CDR3 region is CASSAQGQSDTEAFF. For the CDR3, the DNA is TGTGCCAGCAGTGCTCAGGGGCAGAGTGACACTGAAGCTTTCTTT. V gene TRBV6-1 combines with J gene TRBJ1-1; tentatively, D is TRBD1 (6 bases). V lost 4 bases to trimming and J lost 3 bases, with 15 bases between them. Germline loops: CDR1 MNHNS, CDR2 SASEGT. This CDR3 is 15 amino acids long.

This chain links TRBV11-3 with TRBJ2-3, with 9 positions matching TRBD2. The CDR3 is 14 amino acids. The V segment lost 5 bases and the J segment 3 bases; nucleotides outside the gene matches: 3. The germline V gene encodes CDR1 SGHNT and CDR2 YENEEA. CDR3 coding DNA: TGTGCCAGCAGCCAAGCGGGAGGAACAGATACGCAGTATTTT. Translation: CASSQAGGTDTQYF. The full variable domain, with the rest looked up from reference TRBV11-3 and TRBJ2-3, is EAGVVQSPRYKIIEKKQPVAFWCNPISGHNTLYWYLQNLGQGPELLIRYENEEAVDDSQLPKDRFSAERLKGVDSTLKIQPAELGDSAVYLCASSQAGGTDTQYFGPGTRLTVL.

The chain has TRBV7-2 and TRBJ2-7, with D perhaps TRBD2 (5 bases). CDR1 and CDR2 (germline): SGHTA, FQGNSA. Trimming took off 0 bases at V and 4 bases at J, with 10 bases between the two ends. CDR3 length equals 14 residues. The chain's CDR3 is CASSLAGVRYEQYF. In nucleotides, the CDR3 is TGTGCCAGCAGCTTAGCGGGAGTTAGATACGAGCAGTACTTC.

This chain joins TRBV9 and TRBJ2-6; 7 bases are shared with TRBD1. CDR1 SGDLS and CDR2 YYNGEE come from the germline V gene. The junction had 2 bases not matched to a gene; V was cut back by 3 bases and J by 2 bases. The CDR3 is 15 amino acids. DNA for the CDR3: TGTGCCAGCAGCGCCACAGGGGCTGGGGCCAACGTCCTGACTTTC. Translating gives CASSATGAGANVLTF.

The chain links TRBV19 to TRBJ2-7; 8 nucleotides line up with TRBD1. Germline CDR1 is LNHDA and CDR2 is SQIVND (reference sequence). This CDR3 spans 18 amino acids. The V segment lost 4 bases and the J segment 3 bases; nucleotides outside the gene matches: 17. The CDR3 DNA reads TGTGCCAGTAGTACTACAGGGGGGCGAACCCAACGGGTCTACGAGCAGTACTTC. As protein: CASSTTGGRTQRVYEQYF.

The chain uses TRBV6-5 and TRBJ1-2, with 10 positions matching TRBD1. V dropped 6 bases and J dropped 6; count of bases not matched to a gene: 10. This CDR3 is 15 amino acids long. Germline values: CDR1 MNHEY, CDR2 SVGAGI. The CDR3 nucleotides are TGTGCCAGCAGGCCGACAGGGGGCTTTCTCAATGGCTACACCTTC. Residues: CASRPTGGFLNGYTF.

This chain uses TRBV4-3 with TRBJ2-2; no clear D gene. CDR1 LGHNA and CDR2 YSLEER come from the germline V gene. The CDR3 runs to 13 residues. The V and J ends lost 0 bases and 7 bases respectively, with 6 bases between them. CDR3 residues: CASSQDSRGELFF. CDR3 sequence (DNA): TGCGCCAGCAGCCAAGATTCCCGCGGGGAGCTGTTTTTT.

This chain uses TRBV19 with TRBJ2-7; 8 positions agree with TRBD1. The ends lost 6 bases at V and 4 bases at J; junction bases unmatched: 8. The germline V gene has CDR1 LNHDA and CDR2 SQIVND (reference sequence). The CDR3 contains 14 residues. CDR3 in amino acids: CASSPQDRVYEQYF. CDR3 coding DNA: TGTGCCAGTAGCCCCCAGGACAGGGTATACGAGCAGTACTTC.